This T cell receptor beta chain was observed in a study of early T cells in non-severe SARS-CoV-2 infection. About the research overall: Unpaired chains resulted from sequencing bulk RNA of unsorted whole blood.

The study's findings and limits: Reliance on VDJdb matching favored anti-spike CD8 responses; private and CD4 specificities were missed.

This clonotype came up many times. The antigen is unknown. The CDR3 spans 16 residues. CDR1 is DFQATT, CDR2 SNEGSKA, per germline (reference sequence). V lost 0 bases and J lost 3; bases outside the gene matches: 8. Individually, cDNA molecules had unique molecular identifiers attached to them. TCRdb re-called the 5' RACE reads through MiXCR, storing one row per CDR3 protein. The sample includes approximately 50,000 distinct CDR3 sequences, 8% to 10% seen only once; the top ten take approximately 4.6%. The sample taken for sequencing was whole blood. The origin of this receptor is an adult who was a healthcare worker with PCR-confirmed SARS-CoV-2 infection or an uninfected control (not recorded which). This chain uses TRBV20-1 with TRBJ2-7, with 10 bases that match TRBD1. The CDR3: CSARDSGTGDFYEQYF. DNA for the CDR3: TGCAGTGCTAGAGATTCAGGGACAGGGGATTTCTACGAGCAGTACTTC.